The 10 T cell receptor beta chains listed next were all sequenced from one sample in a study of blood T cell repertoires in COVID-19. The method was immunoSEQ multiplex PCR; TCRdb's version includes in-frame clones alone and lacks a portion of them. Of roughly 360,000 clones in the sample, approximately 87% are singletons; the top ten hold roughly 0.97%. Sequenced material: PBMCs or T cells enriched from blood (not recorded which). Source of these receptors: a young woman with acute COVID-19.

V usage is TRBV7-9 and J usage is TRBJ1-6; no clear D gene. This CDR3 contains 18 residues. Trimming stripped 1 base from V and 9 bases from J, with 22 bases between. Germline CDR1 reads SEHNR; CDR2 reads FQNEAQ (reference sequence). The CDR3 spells CASSLEERIPIRGSPLHF. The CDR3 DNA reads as TGTGCCAGCAGCTTAGAAGAACGAATCCCTATAAGAGGTTCACCCCTCCACTTT. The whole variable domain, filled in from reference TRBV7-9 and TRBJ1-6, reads DTGVSQNPRHKITKRGQNVTFRCDPISEHNRLYWYRQTLGQGPEFLTYFQNEAQLEKSRLLSDRFSAERPKGSFSTLEIQRTEQGDSAMYLCASSLEERIPIRGSPLHFGNGTRLTVT.

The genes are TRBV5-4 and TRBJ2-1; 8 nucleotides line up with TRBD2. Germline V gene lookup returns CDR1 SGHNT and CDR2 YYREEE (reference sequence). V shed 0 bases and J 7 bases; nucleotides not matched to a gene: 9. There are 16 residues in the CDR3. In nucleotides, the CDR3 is TGTGCCAGCAGCTTGGGTACCGGGACTAGGGGTAATGAGCAGTTCTTC. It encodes CASSLGTGTRGNEQFF.

The CDR3 spells CSASTREKLFF. CDR3 DNA: TGCAGTGCTAGTACTCGTGAAAAACTGTTTTTT. This chain uses TRBV20-1 with TRBJ1-4; D gene uncertain. Germline CDR1 reads DFQATT; CDR2 reads SNEGSKA (reference sequence). This CDR3 is built from 11 residues. Trimming cost V 3 bases and J 7 bases, with 6 bases left between them.

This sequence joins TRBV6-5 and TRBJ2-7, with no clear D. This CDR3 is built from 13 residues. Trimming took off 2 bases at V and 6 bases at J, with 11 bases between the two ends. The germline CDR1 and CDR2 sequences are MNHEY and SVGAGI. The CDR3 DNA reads TGTGCCAGCAGTTACCACGCCAGTGGCGAGCAGTACTTC. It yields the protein CASSYHASGEQYF.

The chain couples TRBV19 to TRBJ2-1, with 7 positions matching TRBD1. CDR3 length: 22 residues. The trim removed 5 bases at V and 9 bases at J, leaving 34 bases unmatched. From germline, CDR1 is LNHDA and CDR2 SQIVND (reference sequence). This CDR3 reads CASSPVALQGPLALLGRGEQFF. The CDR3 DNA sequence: TGTGCCAGTAGTCCCGTGGCTTTACAGGGGCCGCTCGCACTGCTTGGGCGCGGTGAGCAGTTCTTC.

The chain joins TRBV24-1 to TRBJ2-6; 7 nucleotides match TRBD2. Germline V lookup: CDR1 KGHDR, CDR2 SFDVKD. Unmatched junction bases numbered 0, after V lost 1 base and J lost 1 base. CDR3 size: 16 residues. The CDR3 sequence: CATSDLAGSGANVLTF. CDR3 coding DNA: TGTGCCACCAGTGATTTAGCGGGGTCTGGGGCCAACGTCCTGACTTTC.

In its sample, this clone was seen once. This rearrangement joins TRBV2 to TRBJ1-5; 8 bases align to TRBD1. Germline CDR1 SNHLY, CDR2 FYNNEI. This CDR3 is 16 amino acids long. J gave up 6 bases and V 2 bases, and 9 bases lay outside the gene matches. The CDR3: CASSERGQGASQPQHF. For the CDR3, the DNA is TGTGCCAGCAGTGAACGCGGACAGGGTGCAAGTCAGCCCCAGCATTTT.

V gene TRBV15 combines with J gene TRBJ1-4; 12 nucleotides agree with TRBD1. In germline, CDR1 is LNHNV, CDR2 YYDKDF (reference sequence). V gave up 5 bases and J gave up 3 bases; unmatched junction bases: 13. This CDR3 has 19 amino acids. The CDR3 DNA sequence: TGTGCCACCAGCCTATCGCCGGGACAGGGGGCCCTAGCTAATGAAAAACTGTTTTTT. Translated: CATSLSPGQGALANEKLFF.

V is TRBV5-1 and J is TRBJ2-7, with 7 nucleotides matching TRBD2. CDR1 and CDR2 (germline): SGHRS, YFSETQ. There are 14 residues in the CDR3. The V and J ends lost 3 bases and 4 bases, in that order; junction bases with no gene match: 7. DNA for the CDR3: TGCGCCAGCAGCTCAAGGACTAGGGAGTACGAGCAGTACTTC. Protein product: CASSSRTREYEQYF.

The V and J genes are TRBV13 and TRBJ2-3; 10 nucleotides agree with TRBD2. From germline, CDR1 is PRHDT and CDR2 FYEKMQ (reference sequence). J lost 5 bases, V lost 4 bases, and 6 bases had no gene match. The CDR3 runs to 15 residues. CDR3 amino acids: CASSSHLAGVDTQYF. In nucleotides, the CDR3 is TGTGCCAGCAGCTCCCACCTAGCGGGGGTAGATACGCAGTATTTT.